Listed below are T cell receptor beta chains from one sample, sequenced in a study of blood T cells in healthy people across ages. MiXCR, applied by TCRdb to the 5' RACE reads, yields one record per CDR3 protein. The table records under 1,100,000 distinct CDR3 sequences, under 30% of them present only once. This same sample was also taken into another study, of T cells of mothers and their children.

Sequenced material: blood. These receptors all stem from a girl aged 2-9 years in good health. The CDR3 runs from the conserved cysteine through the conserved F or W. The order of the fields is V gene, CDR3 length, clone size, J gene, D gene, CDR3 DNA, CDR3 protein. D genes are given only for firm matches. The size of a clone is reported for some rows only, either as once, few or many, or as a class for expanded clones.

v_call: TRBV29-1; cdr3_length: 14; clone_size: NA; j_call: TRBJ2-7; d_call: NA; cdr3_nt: TGCAGCGGCCTCGCAGGGGAGGGCTCCTACGAGCAGTACTTC; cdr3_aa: CSGLAGEGSYEQYF
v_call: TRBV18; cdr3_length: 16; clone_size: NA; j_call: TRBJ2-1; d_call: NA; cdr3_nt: TGTGCCAGCTCGCGCTCAGATGGGACGGCACGCGATGAGCAGTTCTTC; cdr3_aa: CASSRSDGTARDEQFF
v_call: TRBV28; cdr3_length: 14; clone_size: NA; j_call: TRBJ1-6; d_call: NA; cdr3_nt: TGTGCCAGCACCAAAGGTTTCCATAATTCACCCCTCCACTTT; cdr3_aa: CASTKGFHNSPLHF
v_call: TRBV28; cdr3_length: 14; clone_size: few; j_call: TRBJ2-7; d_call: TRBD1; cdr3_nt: TGTGCCGGAGGCTCGGGACAGGGGGCGAACGAGCAGTACTTC; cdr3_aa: CAGGSGQGANEQYF
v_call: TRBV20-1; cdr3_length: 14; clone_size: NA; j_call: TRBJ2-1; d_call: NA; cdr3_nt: TGCAGTGCTAGAGACCCTAGGTACGGCCTTGAGCAGTTCTTC; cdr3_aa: CSARDPRYGLEQFF
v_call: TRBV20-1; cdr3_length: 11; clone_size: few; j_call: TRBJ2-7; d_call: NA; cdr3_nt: TGCAGTGCTAGCAGGGCGGGCGAGCAGTACTTC; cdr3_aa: CSASRAGEQYF
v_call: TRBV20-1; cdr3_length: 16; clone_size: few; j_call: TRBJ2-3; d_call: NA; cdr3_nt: TGCAGTGCTAGGCCCAATAGGGTTGATAATACAGATACGCAGTATTTT; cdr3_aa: CSARPNRVDNTDTQYF
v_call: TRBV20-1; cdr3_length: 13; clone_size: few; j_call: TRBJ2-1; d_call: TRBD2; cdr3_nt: TGCAGTGCTACCGGGACTACGGGGGATGAGCAGTTCTTC; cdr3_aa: CSATGTTGDEQFF
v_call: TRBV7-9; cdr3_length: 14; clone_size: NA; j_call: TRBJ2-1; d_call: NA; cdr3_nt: TGTGCCAGCAGCTCTGACACAACCTACAATGAGCAGTTCTTC; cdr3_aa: CASSSDTTYNEQFF
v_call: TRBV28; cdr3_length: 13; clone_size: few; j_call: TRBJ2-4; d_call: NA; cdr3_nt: TGTGCCAGCAGTTCGACTGAGGGTGATCTTCAGTACTTC; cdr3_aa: CASSSTEGDLQYF
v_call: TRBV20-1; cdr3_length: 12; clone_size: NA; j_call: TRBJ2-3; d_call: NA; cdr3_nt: TGCAGTGCTAGAGATCAAAGGGATACGCAGTATTTT; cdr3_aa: CSARDQRDTQYF
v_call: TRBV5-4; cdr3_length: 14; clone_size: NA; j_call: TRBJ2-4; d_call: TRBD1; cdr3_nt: TGTGCCAGCAGCTTCGGGACAGGCCAAAACATTCAGTACTTC; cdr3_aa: CASSFGTGQNIQYF
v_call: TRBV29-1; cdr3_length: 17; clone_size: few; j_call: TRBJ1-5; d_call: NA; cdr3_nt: TGCAGCTCCCCGTTGGGACTCGGACACCCCGGGGAACAGCCCCAGCATTTT; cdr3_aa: CSSPLGLGHPGEQPQHF
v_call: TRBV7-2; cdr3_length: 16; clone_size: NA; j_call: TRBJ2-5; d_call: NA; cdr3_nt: TGTGCCAGCAGCTTAACTATCCCGGAAATGGAGGAGACCCAGTACTTC; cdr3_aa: CASSLTIPEMEETQYF
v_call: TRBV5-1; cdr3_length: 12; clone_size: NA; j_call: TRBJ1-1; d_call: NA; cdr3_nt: TGCGCCAGCAGCTTGGAAGGTCCCGGAGCTTTCTTT; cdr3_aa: CASSLEGPGAFF
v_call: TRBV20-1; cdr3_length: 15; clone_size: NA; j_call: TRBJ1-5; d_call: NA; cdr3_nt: TGCAGTGCTAGAGATGTGTCGAGAGAGCGGCAGCCCCAGCATTTT; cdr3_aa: CSARDVSRERQPQHF
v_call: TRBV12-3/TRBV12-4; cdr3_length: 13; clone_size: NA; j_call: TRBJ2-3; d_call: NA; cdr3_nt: TGTGCCAGCAGCGAACCAAGGTCTTATACGCAGTATTTT; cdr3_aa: CASSEPRSYTQYF
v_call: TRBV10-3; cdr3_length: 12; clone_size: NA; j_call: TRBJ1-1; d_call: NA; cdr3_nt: TGTGCCATCGGTAGGTTGAACACTGAAGCTTTCTTT; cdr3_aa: CAIGRLNTEAFF
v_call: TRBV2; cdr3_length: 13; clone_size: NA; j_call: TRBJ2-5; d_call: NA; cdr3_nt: TGTGCCAGCAGTGTTTGGCAGATAGAGACCCAGTACTTC; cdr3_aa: CASSVWQIETQYF
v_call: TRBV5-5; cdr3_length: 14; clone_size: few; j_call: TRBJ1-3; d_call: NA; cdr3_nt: TGTGCCAGCAGCCGGGACACCACTGGAAACACCATATATTTT; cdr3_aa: CASSRDTTGNTIYF
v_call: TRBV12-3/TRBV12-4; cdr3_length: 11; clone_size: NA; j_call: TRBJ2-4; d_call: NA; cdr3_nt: TGTGCCAGCAGTTCCAGGGGGGACCCCGCCTTC; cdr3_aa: CASSSRGDPAF
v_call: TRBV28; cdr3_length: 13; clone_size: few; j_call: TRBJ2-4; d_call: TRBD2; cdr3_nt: TGTGCCAGCAGACCTCCCCGGGGGGGCATTCAGTACTTC; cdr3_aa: CASRPPRGGIQYF
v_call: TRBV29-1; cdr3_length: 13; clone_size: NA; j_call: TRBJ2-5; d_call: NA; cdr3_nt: TGCAGCGTTGGGTTTGGAGCGGAAGAGACCCAGTACTTC; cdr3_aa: CSVGFGAEETQYF
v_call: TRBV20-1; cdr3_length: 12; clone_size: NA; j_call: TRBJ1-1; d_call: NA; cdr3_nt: TGCAGTGCTAGTACCAGAGGCGACGAAGCTTTCTTT; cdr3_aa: CSASTRGDEAFF